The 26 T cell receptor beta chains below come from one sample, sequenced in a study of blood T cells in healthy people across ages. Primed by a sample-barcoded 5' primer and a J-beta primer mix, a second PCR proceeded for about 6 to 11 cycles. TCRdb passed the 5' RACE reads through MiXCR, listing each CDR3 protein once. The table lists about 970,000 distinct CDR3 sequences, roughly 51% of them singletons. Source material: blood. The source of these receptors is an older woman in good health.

The CDR3 loop is CASSQSPAGTRQETQYF. The CDR3 DNA sequence: TGTGCCAGCAGCCAGTCTCCCGCCGGGACTAGGCAAGAGACCCAGTACTTC. V gene TRBV3-1 combines with J gene TRBJ2-4; 8 bases line up with TRBD2. The better agreement between TRBJ2-5 and the DNA end casts doubt on the J call. CDR1 and CDR2 (germline): LGHDT, YNNKEL (reference sequence). The CDR3 spans 17 residues.

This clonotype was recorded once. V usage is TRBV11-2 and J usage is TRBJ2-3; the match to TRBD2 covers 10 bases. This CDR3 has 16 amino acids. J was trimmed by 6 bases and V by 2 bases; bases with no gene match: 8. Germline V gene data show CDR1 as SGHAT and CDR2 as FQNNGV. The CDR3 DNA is TGTGCCAGCAGCTTAACAGAACTAGCGGGGATGGATACGCAGTATTTT. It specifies CASSLTELAGMDTQYF.

The CDR3, as DNA: TGTGCCAGCAACCCCTCGAGGTCCTACGAGCAGTACTTC. Translating gives CASNPSRSYEQYF. The V call is TRBV6-5, the J call TRBJ2-5, with no clear D. The better agreement between TRBJ2-7 and the DNA end casts doubt on the J call. The CDR3 sequence is 13 residues long. Per the germline V gene, CDR1 is MNHEY and CDR2 is SVGAGI.

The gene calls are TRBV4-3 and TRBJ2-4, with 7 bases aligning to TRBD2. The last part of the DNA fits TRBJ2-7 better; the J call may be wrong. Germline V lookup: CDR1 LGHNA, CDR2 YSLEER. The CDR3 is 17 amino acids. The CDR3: CASSQDSRGGSVYEQYF. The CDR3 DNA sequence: TGCGCCAGCAGCCAAGATTCACGAGGCGGGAGCGTCTACGAGCAGTACTTC.

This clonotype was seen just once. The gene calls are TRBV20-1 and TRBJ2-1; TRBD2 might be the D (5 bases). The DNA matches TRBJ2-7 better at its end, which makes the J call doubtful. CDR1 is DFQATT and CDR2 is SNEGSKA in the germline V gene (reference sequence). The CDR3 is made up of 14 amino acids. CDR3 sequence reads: CSASGLITYNEQYF. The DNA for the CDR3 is TGCAGTGCTAGCGGACTCATTACCTACAATGAGCAGTACTTC.

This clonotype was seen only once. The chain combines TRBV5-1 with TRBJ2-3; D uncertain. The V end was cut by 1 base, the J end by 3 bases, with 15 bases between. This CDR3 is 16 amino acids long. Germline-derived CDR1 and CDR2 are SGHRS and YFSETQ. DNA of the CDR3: TGCGCCAGCAGCTTGCCTCTATTGGGCTCAACAGATACGCAGTATTTT. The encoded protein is CASSLPLLGSTDTQYF.

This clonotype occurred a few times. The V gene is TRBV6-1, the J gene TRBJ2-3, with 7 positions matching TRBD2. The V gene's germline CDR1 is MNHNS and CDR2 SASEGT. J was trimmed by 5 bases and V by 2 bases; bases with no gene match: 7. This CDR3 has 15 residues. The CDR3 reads CASSEIGRRIDTQYF. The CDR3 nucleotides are TGTGCCAGCAGTGAAATCGGGAGGAGAATAGATACGCAGTATTTT.

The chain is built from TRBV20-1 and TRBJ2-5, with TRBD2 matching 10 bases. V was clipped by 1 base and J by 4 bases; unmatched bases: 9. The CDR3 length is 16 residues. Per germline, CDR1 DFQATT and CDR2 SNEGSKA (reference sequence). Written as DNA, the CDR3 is TGCAGTGCTAGAGGGTTAAGCGGGAGGGCCGTAGAGACCCAGTACTTC. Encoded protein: CSARGLSGRAVETQYF.

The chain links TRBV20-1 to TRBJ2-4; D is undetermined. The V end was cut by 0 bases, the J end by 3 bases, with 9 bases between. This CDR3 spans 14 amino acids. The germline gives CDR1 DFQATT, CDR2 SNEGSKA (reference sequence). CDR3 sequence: CSARDRPGKNIQYF. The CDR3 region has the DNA TGCAGTGCTAGAGATAGGCCCGGCAAAAACATTCAGTACTTC.

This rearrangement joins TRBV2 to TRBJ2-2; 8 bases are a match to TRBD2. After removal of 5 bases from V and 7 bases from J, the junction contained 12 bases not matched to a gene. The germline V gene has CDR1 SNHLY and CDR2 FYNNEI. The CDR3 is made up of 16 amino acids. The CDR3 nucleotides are TGTGCCAGCAGTCGATTTGGGACTAGGTCAAGCGGGGAGCTGTTTTTT. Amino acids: CASSRFGTRSSGELFF.

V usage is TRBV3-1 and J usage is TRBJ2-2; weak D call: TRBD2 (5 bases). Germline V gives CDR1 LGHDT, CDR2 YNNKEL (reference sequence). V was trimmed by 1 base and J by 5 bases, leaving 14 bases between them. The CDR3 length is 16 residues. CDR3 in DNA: TGTGCCAGCAGCCAAGTAGGTTCGGGAAGGACCGGGGAGCTGTTTTTT. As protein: CASSQVGSGRTGELFF.

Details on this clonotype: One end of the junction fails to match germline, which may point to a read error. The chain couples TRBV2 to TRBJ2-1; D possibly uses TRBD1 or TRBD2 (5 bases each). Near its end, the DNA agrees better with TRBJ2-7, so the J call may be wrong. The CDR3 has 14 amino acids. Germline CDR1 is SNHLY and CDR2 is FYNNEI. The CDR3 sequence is CACSRGRSHDEQYF. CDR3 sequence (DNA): TGTGCCTGCAGCCGGGGACGTTCACACGACGAGCAGTACTTC.

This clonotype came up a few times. CDR3 protein: CASSRDRETGSYEQYF. The CDR3 DNA is TGTGCCAGCAGCCGCGACAGGGAAACAGGCTCCTACGAGCAGTACTTC. This chain links TRBV3-1 with TRBJ2-7; 7 bases agree with TRBD1. This CDR3 is built from 16 residues. Trimming removed 4 bases from V and 0 bases from J; junction bases left unmatched: 9. From germline, CDR1 is LGHDT and CDR2 YNNKEL (reference sequence).

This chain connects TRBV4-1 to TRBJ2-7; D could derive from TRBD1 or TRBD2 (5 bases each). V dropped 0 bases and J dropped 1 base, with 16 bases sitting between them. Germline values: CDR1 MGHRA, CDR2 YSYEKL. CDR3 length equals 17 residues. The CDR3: CASSQDENRGRSYEQYF. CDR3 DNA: TGCGCCAGCAGCCAAGATGAAAACCGGGGCAGGTCCTACGAGCAGTACTTC.

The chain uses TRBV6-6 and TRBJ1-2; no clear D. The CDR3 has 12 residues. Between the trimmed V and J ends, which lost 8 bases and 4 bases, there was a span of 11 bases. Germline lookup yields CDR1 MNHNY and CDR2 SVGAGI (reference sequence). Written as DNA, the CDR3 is TGTGCCAGCGAGGACGGAAGCTATGGCTACACCTTC. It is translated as CASEDGSYGYTF.

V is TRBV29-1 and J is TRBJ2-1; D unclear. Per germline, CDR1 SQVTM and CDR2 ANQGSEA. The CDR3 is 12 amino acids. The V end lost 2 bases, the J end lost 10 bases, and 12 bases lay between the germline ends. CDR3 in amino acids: CSVEIKRLEQFF. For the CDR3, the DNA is TGCAGCGTTGAAATTAAACGCCTAGAGCAGTTCTTC.

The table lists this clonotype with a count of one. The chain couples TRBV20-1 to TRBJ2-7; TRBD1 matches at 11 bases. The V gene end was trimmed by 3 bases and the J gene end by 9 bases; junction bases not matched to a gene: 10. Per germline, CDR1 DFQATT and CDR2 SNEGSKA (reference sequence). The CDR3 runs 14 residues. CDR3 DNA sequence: TGCAGTGCTAGCCCCGGGACAGGGGGATGGGGGCAGTACTTC. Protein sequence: CSASPGTGGWGQYF.

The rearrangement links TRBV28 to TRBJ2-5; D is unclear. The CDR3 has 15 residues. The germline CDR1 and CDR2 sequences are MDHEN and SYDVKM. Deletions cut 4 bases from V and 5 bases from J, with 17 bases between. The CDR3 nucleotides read TGTGCCAGCAGTTCGACACCCATATCGGGTGAGACCCAGTACTTC. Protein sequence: CASSSTPISGETQYF.

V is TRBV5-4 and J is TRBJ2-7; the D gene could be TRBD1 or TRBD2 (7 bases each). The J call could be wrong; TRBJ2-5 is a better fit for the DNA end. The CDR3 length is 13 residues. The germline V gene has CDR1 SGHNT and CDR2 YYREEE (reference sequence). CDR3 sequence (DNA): TGTGCCAGCACCCAGGGGGAGGGAGAGACCCAGTACTTC. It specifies CASTQGEGETQYF.

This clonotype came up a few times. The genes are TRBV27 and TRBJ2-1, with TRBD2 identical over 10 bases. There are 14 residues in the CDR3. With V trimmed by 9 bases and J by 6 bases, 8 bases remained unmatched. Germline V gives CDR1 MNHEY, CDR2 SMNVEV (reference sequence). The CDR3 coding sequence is TGTGCCAGTTTTCGACTAGCGGGCCCCAATGAGCAGTTCTTC. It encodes CASFRLAGPNEQFF.

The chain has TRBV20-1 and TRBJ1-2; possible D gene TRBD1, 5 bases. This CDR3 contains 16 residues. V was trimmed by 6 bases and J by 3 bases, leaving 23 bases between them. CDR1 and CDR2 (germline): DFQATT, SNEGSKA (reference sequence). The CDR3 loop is CSAGWYGQGFDYGYTF. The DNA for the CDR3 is TGCAGTGCGGGGTGGTACGGACAAGGGTTCGACTATGGCTACACCTTC.

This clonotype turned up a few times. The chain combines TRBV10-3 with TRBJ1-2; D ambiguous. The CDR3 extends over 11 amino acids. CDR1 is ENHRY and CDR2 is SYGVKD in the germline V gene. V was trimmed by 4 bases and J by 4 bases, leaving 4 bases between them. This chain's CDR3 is CAISGGYGYTF. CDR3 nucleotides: TGTGCCATCAGTGGGGGCTATGGCTACACCTTC.

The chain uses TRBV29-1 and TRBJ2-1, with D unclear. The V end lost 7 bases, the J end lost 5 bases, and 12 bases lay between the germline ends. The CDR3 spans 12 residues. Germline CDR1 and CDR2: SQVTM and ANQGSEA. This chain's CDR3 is CSAIRADNEQFF. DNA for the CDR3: TGCAGCGCCATTCGGGCCGACAATGAGCAGTTCTTC.

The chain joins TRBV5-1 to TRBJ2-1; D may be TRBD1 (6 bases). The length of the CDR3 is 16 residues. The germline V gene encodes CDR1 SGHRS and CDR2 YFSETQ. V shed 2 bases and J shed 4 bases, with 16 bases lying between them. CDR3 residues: CASSFFRDQGYNEQFF. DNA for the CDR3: TGCGCCAGCAGCTTTTTTCGGGACCAGGGGTACAATGAGCAGTTCTTC.

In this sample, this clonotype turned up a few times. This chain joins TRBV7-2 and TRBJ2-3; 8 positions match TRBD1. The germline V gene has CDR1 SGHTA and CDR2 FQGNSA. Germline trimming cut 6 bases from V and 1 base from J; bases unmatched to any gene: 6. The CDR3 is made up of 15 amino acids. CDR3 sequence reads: CASSPDRVGTDTQYF. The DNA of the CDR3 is TGTGCCAGCAGTCCGGACAGGGTGGGCACAGATACGCAGTATTTT.

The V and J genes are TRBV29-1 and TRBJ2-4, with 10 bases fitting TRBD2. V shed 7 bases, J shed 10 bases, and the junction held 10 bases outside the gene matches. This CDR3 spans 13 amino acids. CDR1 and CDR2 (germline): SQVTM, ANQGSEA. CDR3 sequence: CSAASGRTLIQYF. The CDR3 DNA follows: TGCAGCGCCGCTAGCGGGAGAACTCTTATTCAGTACTTC.